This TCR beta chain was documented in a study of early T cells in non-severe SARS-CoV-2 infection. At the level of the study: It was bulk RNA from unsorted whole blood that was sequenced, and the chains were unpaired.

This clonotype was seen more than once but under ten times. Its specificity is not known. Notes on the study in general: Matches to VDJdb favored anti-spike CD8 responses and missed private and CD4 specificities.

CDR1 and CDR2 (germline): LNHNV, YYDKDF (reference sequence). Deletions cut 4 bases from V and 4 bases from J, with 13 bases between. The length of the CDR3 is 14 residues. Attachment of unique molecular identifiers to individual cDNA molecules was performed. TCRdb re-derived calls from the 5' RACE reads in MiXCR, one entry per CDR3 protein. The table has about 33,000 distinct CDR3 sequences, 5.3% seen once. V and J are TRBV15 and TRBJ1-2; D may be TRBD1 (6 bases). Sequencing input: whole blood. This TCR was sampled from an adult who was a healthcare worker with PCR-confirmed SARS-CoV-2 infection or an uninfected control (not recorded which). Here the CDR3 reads CATSIGGAGYGYTF. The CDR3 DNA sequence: TGTGCCACCAGCATTGGGGGGGCCGGCTATGGCTACACCTTC.